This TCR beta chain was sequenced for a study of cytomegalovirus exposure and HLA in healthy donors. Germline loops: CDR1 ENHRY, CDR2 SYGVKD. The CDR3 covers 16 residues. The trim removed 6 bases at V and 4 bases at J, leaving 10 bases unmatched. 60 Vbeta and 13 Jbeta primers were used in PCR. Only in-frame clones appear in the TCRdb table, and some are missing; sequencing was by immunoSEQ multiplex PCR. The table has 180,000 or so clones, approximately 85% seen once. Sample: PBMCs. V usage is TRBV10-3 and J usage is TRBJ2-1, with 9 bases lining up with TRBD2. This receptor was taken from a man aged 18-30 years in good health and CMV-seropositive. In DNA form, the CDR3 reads TGTGCCATCAGGAATAGCGGGGGTGATCTATACAATGAGCAGTTCTTC. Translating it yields CAIRNSGGDLYNEQFF.